This T cell receptor (beta chain) was found in a study of OX40 agonist ivuxolimab in advanced cancers. Study-wide background: Enrolled patients in dose escalation had cancers that were hepatocellular carcinoma, melanoma, renal cell or head and neck cancer. General study findings and limits: Clonal expansion in partial responders at 0.1-3.0 mg/kg ranked among the lowest.

Individuals having autoimmune disease history or systemic immunosuppression were not enrolled. Per germline, CDR1 SGHAT and CDR2 FQNNGV. The CDR3 runs 16 residues. V shed 1 base and J shed 1 base, with 11 bases lying between them. In regard to this clone: As yet, its antigen is unknown.

This table comes from immunoSEQ multiplex PCR, and its TCRdb copy is limited to in-frame clones, with some not included. The sample yields 70,000 or so clones, around 89% seen once. This clonotype was sampled from an adult with an advanced solid tumor such as melanoma, head and neck, liver or kidney cancer. Sequencing used CD4+ or CD8+ T cells sorted from blood, obtained in a trial of the OX40 agonist ivuxolimab. The V call is TRBV11-2, the J call TRBJ2-1, with D uncertain. The CDR3, as DNA: TGTGCCAGCAGCTTAGGGTCGTTATTGTCCTACAATGAGCAGTTCTTC. Its translation is CASSLGSLLSYNEQFF.